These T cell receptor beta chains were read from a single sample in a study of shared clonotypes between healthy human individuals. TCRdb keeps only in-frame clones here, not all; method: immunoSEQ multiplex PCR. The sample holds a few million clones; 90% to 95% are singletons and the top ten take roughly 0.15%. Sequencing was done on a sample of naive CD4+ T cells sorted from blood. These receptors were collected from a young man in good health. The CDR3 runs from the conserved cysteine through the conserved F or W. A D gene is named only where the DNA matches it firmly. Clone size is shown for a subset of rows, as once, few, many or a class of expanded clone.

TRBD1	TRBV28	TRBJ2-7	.	TGTGCCAGCACTCCGACAGGGGGCCCGTACGAGCAGTACTTC	CASTPTGGPYEQYF
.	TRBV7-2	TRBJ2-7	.	TGTGCCAGCAGCACGGACAGCGGTTCTGTAGATCAGTACTTC	CASSTDSGSVDQYF
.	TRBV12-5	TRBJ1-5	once	TGTGCTAGGGGCTTGACGGTTGATAGCAATCAGCCCCAGCATTTT	CARGLTVDSNQPQHF
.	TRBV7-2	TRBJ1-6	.	TGTGCCAGCAGCCCGGTGGGTTGGGGTAATTCACCCCTCCACTTT	CASSPVGWGNSPLHF
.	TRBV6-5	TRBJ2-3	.	TGTGCCAGCAGTTACGGGGATCGCACAGATACGCAGTATTTT	CASSYGDRTDTQYF
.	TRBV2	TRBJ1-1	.	TGTGCCAGCACCACGGGGGGATTCGGCCTGAACACTGAAGCTTTCTTT	CASTTGGFGLNTEAFF
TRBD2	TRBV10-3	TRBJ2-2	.	TGTGCCATCAGTGTTGGACTAGCGGGAGTGGACACCGGGGAGCTGTTTTTT	CAISVGLAGVDTGELFF
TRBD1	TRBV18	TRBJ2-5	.	TGTGCCAGCTCACTCGGGACAGAAGAGACCCAGTACTTC	CASSLGTEETQYF
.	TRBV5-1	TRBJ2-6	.	TGCGCCAGCAGCGGGGCCACAGGGCCTGGGGCCAACGTCCTGACTTTC	CASSGATGPGANVLTF
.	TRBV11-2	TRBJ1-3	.	TGTGCCAGCAGCCACCTGTCCTCTGGAAACACCATATATTTT	CASSHLSSGNTIYF
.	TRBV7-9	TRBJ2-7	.	TGTGCCAGCAGCTTAGGCAGGACCGGGGACGAGCAGTACTTC	CASSLGRTGDEQYF
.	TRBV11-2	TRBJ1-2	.	TGTGCCAGCAGCCTCGGCGGGGGTAACTATGGCTACACCTTC	CASSLGGGNYGYTF
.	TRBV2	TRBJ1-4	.	TGTGCCAGCAACGGACAGAAGAATGAAAAACTGTTTTTT	CASNGQKNEKLFF
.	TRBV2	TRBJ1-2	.	TGTGCCAGCACCCGAGCAGGGGTTTTCTATGGCTACACCTTC	CASTRAGVFYGYTF
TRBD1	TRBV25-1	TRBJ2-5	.	TGTGCCAGCAGTGAGACAGGGTCCAGGGAGACCCAGTACTTC	CASSETGSRETQYF
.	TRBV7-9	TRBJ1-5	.	TGTGCCAGCAGCTTTGGGGAGGATCAGCCCCAGCATTTT	CASSFGEDQPQHF
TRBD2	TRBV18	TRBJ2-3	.	TGTGCCAGCTCACCTTGGACTTTCGGCGGGGGGGCCGCAGATACGCAGTATTTT	CASSPWTFGGGAADTQYF
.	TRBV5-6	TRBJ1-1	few	TGTGCCAGCAGCTTGGGAGACACTGAAGCTTTCTTT	CASSLGDTEAFF
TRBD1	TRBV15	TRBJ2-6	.	TGTGCCACCAGCACTAGCCGGGACAGAGTCTTACCTGGGGCCAACGTCCTGACTTTC	CATSTSRDRVLPGANVLTF
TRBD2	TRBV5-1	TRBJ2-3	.	TGCGCCAGCAGCGACCGGACTAGCGCAGATACGCAGTATTTT	CASSDRTSADTQYF
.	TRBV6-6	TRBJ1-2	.	TGTGCCGGCTCCCCACCCCCCACCTTC	CAGSPPPTF
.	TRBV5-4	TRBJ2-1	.	TGTGCCAGCAGCTTGCAGGGTAGGAATGAGCAGTTCTTC	CASSLQGRNEQFF
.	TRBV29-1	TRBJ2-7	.	TGCAGCGGTGGGACACGCCTTGGGGAGCAGTACTTC	CSGGTRLGEQYF
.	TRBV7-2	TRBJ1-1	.	TGTGCCAGCAGCTTTGAAGGGTATAACACTGAAGCTTTCTTT	CASSFEGYNTEAFF
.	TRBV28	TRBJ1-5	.	TGTGCCAGCAGTCCCCTCCCGACAGGCCAGGGGTTTAGCAATCAGCCCCAGCATTTT	CASSPLPTGQGFSNQPQHF
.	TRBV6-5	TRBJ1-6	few	TGTGCCAGCTTGGACTCGACGGGGTCACCCCTCCACTTT	CASLDSTGSPLHF
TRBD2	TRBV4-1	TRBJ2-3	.	TGCGCCAGCAGCCAAGAACCAGCGGGAGCCCCAGGGGATACGCAGTATTTT	CASSQEPAGAPGDTQYF
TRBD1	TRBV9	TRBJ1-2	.	TGTGCCAGCAGCGCTACAGGGGGCAACTATGGCTACACCTTC	CASSATGGNYGYTF
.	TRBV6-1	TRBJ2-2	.	TGTGCCAGCAGTGAAGCGCGAGTTACCGGGGAGCTGTTTTTT	CASSEARVTGELFF